Below, 2 T cell receptor beta chains from the same sample are listed, as sequenced in a study of blood T cell repertoires in COVID-19. Sequencing used immunoSEQ multiplex PCR; TCRdb keeps in-frame clones, though not all of them. Of fewer than 90,000 clones in the sample, approximately 73% were seen once. Sequencing input: peripheral blood. These TCRs come from a man aged 60-69 years with COVID-19, enrolled during active disease.

This clone was seen just once. The rearrangement uses TRBV27 and TRBJ1-5, with D possibly being TRBD1 (6 bases). The germline CDR1 and CDR2 sequences are MNHEY and SMNVEV (reference sequence). This CDR3 spans 16 amino acids. The V end was cut by 5 bases, the J end by 0 bases, with 14 bases between. The CDR3 sequence: CASSPRTVYSNQPQHF. CDR3 coding DNA: TGTGCCAGCAGTCCCCGGACAGTTTATAGCAATCAGCCCCAGCATTTT.

J is TRBJ2-1 and V is TRBV27; D gene unclear. CDR1 and CDR2 from the germline V gene are MNHEY and SMNVEV (reference sequence). V dropped 2 bases and J dropped 1 base, with 9 bases sitting between them. The CDR3 runs to 15 residues. The CDR3 protein is CASSLGAGSYNEQFF. CDR3 sequence (DNA): TGTGCCAGCAGTTTAGGAGCCGGATCCTACAATGAGCAGTTCTTC.